This is a list of T cell receptor beta chains from one sample in a study of T cell repertoires and HLA-DP antigens. The table came from immunoSEQ multiplex PCR; TCRdb's copy has only in-frame clones and leaves some out. The table has some 110,000 clones, over 90% seen once. These receptors have no known antigen. The material sequenced was CD4+ T cells from PBMCs. These receptors were obtained from a woman under 30 in good health and CMV-seronegative. Both conserved end residues are part of each CDR3. A D gene is named only where the DNA matches it firmly. A clone size is listed for some rows: how often the clone was seen (once, few, many), or a class if it is expanded.

clone size | CDR3 length | J gene | D gene | V gene | CDR3 DNA | CDR3 protein
. | 16 | TRBJ2-2 | TRBD1 | TRBV6-5 | TGTGCCAGCAGTTACAGGGACAGGGCGTCAGTCGGGGAGCTGTTTTTT | CASSYRDRASVGELFF
. | 14 | TRBJ1-1 | . | TRBV6-1 | TGTGCCAGCGAACAGGGTGGAACGAACACTGAAGCTTTCTTT | CASEQGGTNTEAFF
. | 11 | TRBJ1-2 | . | TRBV20-1 | TGCAGTGCTGCGAGAGGGGATGGCTACACCTTC | CSAARGDGYTF
few | 15 | TRBJ2-1 | TRBD2 | TRBV5-4 | TGTGCCAGCAGCACCACCGGGACTAGCGTTCGAGAGCAGTTCTTC | CASSTTGTSVREQFF
once | 14 | TRBJ1-2 | TRBD1 | TRBV18 | TGTGCCAGCTCAGGACAGGCCGATAACTATGGCTACACCTTC | CASSGQADNYGYTF
. | 16 | TRBJ1-1 | TRBD1 | TRBV7-9 | TGTGCCAGCAGCCCCGGTCGGACAGGGGAGGACACTGAAGCTTTCTTT | CASSPGRTGEDTEAFF
. | 17 | TRBJ2-6 | TRBD2 | TRBV25-1 | TGTGCCAGCAGTGGCACACTAGCGGTCTCTGGGGCCAACGTCCTGACTTTC | CASSGTLAVSGANVLTF
. | 14 | TRBJ2-1 | . | TRBV7-2 | TGTGCCAGCAGCCCGGGTCGGAACTACAATGAGCAGTTCTTC | CASSPGRNYNEQFF
. | 14 | TRBJ1-4 | TRBD1 | TRBV5-1 | TGCGCCAGCAGCTTGGGACAGGGGCAAGAAAAACTGTTTTTT | CASSLGQGQEKLFF
. | 17 | TRBJ2-1 | . | TRBV28 | TGTGCCAGCAGTTTAGAGGCACTAGGTGAATCCTACAATGAGCAGTTCTTC | CASSLEALGESYNEQFF
. | 15 | TRBJ2-5 | . | TRBV5-4 | TGTGCCAGCAGCTTGGGCCCCGGGAACCAAGAGACCCAGTACTTC | CASSLGPGNQETQYF
. | 14 | TRBJ2-7 | . | TRBV11-2 | TGTGCCAGCAGCTTAGATGCGAGGGGGTACGAGCAGTACTTC | CASSLDARGYEQYF
. | 14 | TRBJ2-7 | TRBD2 | TRBV11-2 | TGTGCCAGCAGCCGGACTAGCAGCTCCTACGAGCAGTACTTC | CASSRTSSSYEQYF
. | 14 | TRBJ1-6 | TRBD1 | TRBV19 | TGTGCCAGTAGTAGGGGACAGGGTGGTTCACCCCTCCACTTT | CASSRGQGGSPLHF
. | 12 | TRBJ1-5 | . | TRBV6-1 | TGTGCCATCCACCCGCTACGTCAGCCCCAGCATTTT | CAIHPLRQPQHF
. | 14 | TRBJ1-1 | . | TRBV6-1 | TGTGCCAGCACGCCCGAGGACCGGGGGACTGAAGCTTTCTTT | CASTPEDRGTEAFF
. | 8 | TRBJ2-7 | . | TRBV27 | TGTGCCACCCCGGAGCAGTACTTC | CATPEQYF
. | 15 | TRBJ1-2 | . | TRBV6-5 | TGTGCCAGCAGTTACTCTTGGGATGTTGACTATGGCTACACCTTC | CASSYSWDVDYGYTF
once | 13 | TRBJ2-6 | TRBD1 | TRBV19 | TGTGCCAGTAGCGACAGGGCGACCAACGTCCTGACTTTC | CASSDRATNVLTF
. | 15 | TRBJ2-5 | TRBD2 | TRBV5-1 | TGCGCCAGCAGCTTGGGTAGCGGGGCCCAAGAGACCCAGTACTTC | CASSLGSGAQETQYF
. | 14 | TRBJ2-5 | . | TRBV30 | TGTGCCTGGAGGAAAGGGCTCAACCATGAGACCCAGTACTTC | CAWRKGLNHETQYF
. | 14 | TRBJ1-1 | TRBD1 | TRBV10-3 | TGTGCCATCAGTGGACAGGGGTATAACACTGAAGCTTTCTTT | CAISGQGYNTEAFF
. | 15 | TRBJ2-3 | . | TRBV11-2 | TGTGCCAGCAGCTTACGCCCCTACCCCACAGATACGCAGTATTTT | CASSLRPYPTDTQYF
. | 13 | TRBJ2-5 | . | TRBV7-9 | TGTGCCAGCAGCTTAGGGGGCGTGGAGACCCAGTACTTC | CASSLGGVETQYF
. | 14 | TRBJ1-6 | TRBD1 | TRBV19 | TGTGCCAGTAGACCGGGACAGTATAATTCACCCCTCCACTTT | CASRPGQYNSPLHF
. | 12 | TRBJ2-5 | . | TRBV6-5 | TGTGCCAGCAGGAACAGGGAAGAGACCCAGTACTTC | CASRNREETQYF
. | 14 | TRBJ1-1 | . | TRBV10-3 | TGTGCCATCAGTGGACAGCTCAGAGGGACTGAAGCTTTCTTT | CAISGQLRGTEAFF
. | 14 | TRBJ2-7 | . | TRBV6-5 | TGTGCCAGCAGTGACAGGGAGGGATCCTACGAGCAGTACTTC | CASSDREGSYEQYF
. | 14 | TRBJ2-5 | . | TRBV14 | TGTGCCAGCAGCCAAGCGGGTCTCGGGGAGACCCAGTACTTC | CASSQAGLGETQYF
. | 17 | TRBJ1-5 | . | TRBV21-1 | TGTGCCAGCAGTCCAACCTTAAGGGAGGGTGGCAATCAGCCCCAGCATTTT | CASSPTLREGGNQPQHF
. | 15 | TRBJ2-2 | TRBD1 | TRBV5-1 | TGCGCCAGCAGCACGACAGGGTCGGACACCGGGGAGCTGTTTTTT | CASSTTGSDTGELFF
. | 13 | TRBJ2-1 | . | TRBV12-5 | TGTGCTAGTCTGACGAGCTCCTACAATGAGCAGTTCTTC | CASLTSSYNEQFF
. | 15 | TRBJ2-7 | . | TRBV19 | TGTGCCAGTAGTATAAACGCGGGACCAACCTACGAGCAGTACTTC | CASSINAGPTYEQYF
. | 15 | TRBJ1-4 | . | TRBV4-3 | TGCGCCAGCAGCCAAGATCGGCGGTTTAATGAAAAACTGTTTTTT | CASSQDRRFNEKLFF
. | 12 | TRBJ2-2 | TRBD2 | TRBV10-2 | TGCGCCACCCGGGGGGGGACCGGGGAGCTGTTTTTT | CATRGGTGELFF
. | 15 | TRBJ1-5 | . | TRBV10-3 | TGTGCCATCAGTGCTTCGGGGATAGGCAATCAGCCCCAGCATTTT | CAISASGIGNQPQHF
few | 16 | TRBJ2-1 | . | TRBV5-1 | TGCGCCAGCAGCTCGAGACAGGGAGGGACCTACAATGAGCAGTTCTTC | CASSSRQGGTYNEQFF
. | 13 | TRBJ1-2 | . | TRBV19 | TGTGCCAGTAGCATGGGGTTTAACTATGGCTACACCTTC | CASSMGFNYGYTF
. | 12 | TRBJ2-5 | . | TRBV18 | TGTGCCAGCTCGGACAGTGGAGAGACCCAGTACTTC | CASSDSGETQYF
. | 13 | TRBJ2-5 | . | TRBV30 | TGTGCCTGGAGTGTTGGGCTTCAAGAGACCCAGTACTTC | CAWSVGLQETQYF
. | 18 | TRBJ2-5 | TRBD2 | TRBV19 | TGTGCCAGTACTTCAAGAGGCGGGGGGGCGTCATTCCAAGAGACCCAGTACTTC | CASTSRGGGASFQETQYF
. | 11 | TRBJ1-2 | . | TRBV9 | TGTGCCAGCACCCTAAATGGGGGCTACACCTTC | CASTLNGGYTF
. | 15 | TRBJ2-5 | TRBD2 | TRBV9 | TGTGCCAGCACCCCCACAGCGGGGGGCCCAGAGACCCAGTACTTC | CASTPTAGGPETQYF
. | 16 | TRBJ2-3 | TRBD1 | TRBV7-8 | TGTGCCAGCAGCGAAGCCGGGACAGGGATTTTTGAAACGCAGTATTTT | CASSEAGTGIFETQYF
. | 13 | TRBJ2-7 | TRBD2 | TRBV6-1 | TGTGCCAGCAGGGGGGCGGGAGGATACGAGCAGTACTTC | CASRGAGGYEQYF
. | 13 | TRBJ2-5 | . | TRBV7-2 | TGTGCCAGCAGCTTGCAAGATGGGGAGACCCAGTACTTC | CASSLQDGETQYF